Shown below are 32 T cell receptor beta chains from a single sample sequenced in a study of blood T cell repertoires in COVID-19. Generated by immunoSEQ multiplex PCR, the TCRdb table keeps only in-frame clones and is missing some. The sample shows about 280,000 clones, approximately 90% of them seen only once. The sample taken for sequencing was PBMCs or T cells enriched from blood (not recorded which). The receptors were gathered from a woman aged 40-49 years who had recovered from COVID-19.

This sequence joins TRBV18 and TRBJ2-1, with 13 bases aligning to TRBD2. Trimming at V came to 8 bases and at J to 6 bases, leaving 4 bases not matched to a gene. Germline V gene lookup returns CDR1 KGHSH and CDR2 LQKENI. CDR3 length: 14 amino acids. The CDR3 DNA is TGTGCCAGCCTGTGGACTAGCGGGAGCAATGAGCAGTTCTTC. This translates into CASLWTSGSNEQFF.

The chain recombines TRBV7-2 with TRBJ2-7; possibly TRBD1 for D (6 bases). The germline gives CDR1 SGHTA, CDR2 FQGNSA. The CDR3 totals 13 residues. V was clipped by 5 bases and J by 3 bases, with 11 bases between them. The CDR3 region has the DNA TGTGCCAGCAGCCAAGGACAGTTCTACGAGCAGTACTTC. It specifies CASSQGQFYEQYF.

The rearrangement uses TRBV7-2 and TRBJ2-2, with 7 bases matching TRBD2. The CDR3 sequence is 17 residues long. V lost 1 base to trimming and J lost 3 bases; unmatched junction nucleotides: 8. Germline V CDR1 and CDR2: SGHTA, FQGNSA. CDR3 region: CASSLDLLAADTGELFF. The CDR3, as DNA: TGTGCCAGCAGCTTAGATCTCCTAGCGGCTGACACCGGGGAGCTGTTTTTT. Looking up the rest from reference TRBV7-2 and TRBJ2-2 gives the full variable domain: GAGVSQSPSNKVTEKGKDVELRCDPISGHTALYWYRQSLGQGLEFLIYFQGNSAPDKSGLPSDRFSAERTGGSVSTLTIQRTQQEDSAVYLCASSLDLLAADTGELFFGEGSRLTVL.

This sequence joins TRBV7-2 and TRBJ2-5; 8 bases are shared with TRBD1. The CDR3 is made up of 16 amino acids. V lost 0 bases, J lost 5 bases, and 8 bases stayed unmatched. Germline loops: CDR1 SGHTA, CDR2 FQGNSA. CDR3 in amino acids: CASSLALTGAGETQYF. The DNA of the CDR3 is TGTGCCAGCAGCTTAGCTTTGACAGGGGCTGGGGAGACCCAGTACTTC.

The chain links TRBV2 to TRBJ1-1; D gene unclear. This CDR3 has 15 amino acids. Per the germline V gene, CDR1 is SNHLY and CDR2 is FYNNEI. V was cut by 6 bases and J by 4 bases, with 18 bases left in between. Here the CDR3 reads CASRDLGRRGTEAFF. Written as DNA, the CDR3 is TGTGCCAGCAGAGACTTGGGGAGACGAGGCACTGAAGCTTTCTTT.

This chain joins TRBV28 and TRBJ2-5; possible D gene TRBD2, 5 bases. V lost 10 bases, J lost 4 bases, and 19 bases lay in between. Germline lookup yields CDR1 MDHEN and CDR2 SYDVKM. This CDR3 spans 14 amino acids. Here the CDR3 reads CATIMDPAGETQYF. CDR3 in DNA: TGTGCCACCATTATGGATCCCGCGGGAGAGACCCAGTACTTC.

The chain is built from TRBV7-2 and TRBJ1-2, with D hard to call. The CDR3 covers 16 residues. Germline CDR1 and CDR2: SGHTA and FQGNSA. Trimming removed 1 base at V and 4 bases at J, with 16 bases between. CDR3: CASSLEGAGLSYGYTF. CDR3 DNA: TGTGCCAGCAGCTTAGAAGGAGCCGGACTCAGCTATGGCTACACCTTC. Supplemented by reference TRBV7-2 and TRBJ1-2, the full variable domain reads GAGVSQSPSNKVTEKGKDVELRCDPISGHTALYWYRQSLGQGLEFLIYFQGNSAPDKSGLPSDRFSAERTGGSVSTLTIQRTQQEDSAVYLCASSLEGAGLSYGYTFGSGTRLTVV.

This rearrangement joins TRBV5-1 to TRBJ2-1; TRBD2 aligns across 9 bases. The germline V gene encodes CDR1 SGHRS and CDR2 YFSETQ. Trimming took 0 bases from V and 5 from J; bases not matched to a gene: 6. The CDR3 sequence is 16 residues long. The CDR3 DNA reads TGCGCCAGCAGCTTGGTAATAGCGGGAGTTAACAATGAGCAGTTCTTC. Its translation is CASSLVIAGVNNEQFF.

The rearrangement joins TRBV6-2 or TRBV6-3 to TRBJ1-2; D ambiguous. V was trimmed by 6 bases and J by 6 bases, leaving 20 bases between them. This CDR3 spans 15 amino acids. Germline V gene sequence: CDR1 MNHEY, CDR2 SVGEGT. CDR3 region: CASSIMGTDPNGYTF. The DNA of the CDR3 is TGTGCCAGCAGCATTATGGGCACCGACCCCAATGGCTACACCTTC.

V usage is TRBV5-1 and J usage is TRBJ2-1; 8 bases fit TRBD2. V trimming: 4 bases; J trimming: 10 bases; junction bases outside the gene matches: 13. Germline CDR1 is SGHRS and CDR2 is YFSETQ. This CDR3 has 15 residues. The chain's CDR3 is CASSPGDLPGGEQFF. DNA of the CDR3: TGCGCCAGCAGCCCTGGGGACCTCCCGGGGGGGGAGCAGTTCTTC.

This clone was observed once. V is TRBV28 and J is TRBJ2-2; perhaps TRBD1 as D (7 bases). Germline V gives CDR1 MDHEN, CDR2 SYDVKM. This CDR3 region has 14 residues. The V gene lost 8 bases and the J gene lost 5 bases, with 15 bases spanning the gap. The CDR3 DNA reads TGTGCCAGCGGCATATCAGGGGGGACCGGGGAGCTGTTTTTT. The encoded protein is CASGISGGTGELFF.

The CDR3 coding sequence is TGCGCCAGCAGCTTGGGTAGCGGAGTTTACAATGAGCAGTTCTTC. Translating it yields CASSLGSGVYNEQFF. The chain carries TRBV5-1 and TRBJ2-1; the D gene is possibly TRBD2 (6 bases). Per the germline V gene, CDR1 is SGHRS and CDR2 is YFSETQ. Trimming took 0 bases from V and 4 from J, leaving 11 bases between them. CDR3 length: 15 residues. Full variable domain (rest looked up from reference TRBV5-1 and TRBJ2-1): KAGVTQTPRYLIKTRGQQVTLSCSPISGHRSVSWYQQTPGQGLQFLFEYFSETQRNKGNFPGRFSGRQFSNSRSEMNVSTLELGDSALYLCASSLGSGVYNEQFFGPGTRLTVL.

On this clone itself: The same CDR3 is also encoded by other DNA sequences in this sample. The CDR3 spells CASSPPGLAQETQYF. CDR3 in DNA: TGCGCCAGCAGCCCCCCGGGACTAGCCCAAGAGACCCAGTACTTC. This chain links TRBV5-1 with TRBJ2-5; TRBD2 agrees at 9 bases. Trimming at V came to 4 bases and at J to 1 base, leaving 5 bases not matched to a gene. From germline, CDR1 is SGHRS and CDR2 YFSETQ. The CDR3 consists of 15 residues.

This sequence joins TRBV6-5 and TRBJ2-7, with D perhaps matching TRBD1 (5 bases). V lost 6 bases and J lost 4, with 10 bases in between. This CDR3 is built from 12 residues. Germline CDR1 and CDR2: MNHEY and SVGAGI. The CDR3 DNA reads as TGTGCCAGCAGGCCGACAGTTTACGAGCAGTACTTC. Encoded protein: CASRPTVYEQYF.

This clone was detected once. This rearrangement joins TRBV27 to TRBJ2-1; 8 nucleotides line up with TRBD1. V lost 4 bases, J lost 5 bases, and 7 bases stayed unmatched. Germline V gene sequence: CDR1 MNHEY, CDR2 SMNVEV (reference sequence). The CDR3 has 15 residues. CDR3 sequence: CASSSRDRRHNEQFF. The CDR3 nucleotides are TGTGCCAGCAGTTCCCGGGACAGGCGACACAATGAGCAGTTCTTC.

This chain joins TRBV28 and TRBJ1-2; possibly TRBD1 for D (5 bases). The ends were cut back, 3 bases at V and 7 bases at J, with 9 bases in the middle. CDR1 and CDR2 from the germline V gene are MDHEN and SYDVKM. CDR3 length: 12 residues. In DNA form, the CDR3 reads TGTGCCAGCAGTTTCGGGGGGGGTGGCTACACCTTC. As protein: CASSFGGGGYTF.

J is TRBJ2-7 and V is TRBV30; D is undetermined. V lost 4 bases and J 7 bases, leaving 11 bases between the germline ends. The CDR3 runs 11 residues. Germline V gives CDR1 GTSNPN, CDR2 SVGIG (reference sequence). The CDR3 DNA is TGTGCCTGGAATAACCAGGATGAGCAGTACTTC. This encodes CAWNNQDEQYF.

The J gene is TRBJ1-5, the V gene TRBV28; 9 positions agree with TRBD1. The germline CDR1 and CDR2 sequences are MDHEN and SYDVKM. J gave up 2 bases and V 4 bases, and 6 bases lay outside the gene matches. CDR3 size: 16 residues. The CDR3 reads CASSSPGQGRNQPQHF. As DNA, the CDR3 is TGTGCCAGCAGTTCGCCGGGACAGGGTCGCAATCAGCCCCAGCATTTT.

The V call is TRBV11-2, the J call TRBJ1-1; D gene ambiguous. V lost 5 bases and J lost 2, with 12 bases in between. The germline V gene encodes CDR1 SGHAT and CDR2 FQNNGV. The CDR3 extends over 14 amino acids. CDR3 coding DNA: TGTGCCAGCAGCCCTGGGCAGGCCAACACTGAAGCTTTCTTT. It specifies CASSPGQANTEAFF.

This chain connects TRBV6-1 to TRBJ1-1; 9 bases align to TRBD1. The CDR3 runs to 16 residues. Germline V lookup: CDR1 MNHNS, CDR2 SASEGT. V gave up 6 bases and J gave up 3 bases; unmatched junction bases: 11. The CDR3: CASREPGQGSYTEAFF. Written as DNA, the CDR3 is TGTGCCAGCAGGGAACCGGGACAGGGATCGTACACTGAAGCTTTCTTT.

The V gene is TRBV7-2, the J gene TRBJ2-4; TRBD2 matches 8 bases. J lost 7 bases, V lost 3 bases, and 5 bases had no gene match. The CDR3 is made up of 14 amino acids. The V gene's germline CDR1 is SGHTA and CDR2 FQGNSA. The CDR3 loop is CASSFFGGRNIQYF. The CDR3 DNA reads TGTGCCAGCAGCTTCTTTGGCGGGAGGAACATTCAGTACTTC.

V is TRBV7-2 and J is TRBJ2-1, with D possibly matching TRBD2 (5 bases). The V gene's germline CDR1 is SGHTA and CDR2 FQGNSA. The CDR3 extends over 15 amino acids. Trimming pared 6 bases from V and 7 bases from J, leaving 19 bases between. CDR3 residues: CASRIPDPGGNEQFF. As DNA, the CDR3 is TGTGCCAGCAGGATCCCGGACCCGGGCGGGAATGAGCAGTTCTTC.

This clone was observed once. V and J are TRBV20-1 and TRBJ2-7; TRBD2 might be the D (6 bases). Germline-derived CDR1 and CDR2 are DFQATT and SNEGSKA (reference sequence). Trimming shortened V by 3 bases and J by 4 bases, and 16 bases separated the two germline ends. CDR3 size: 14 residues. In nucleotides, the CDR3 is TGCAGTGCTAGTGAGCTAGCGAGGCCTTACGAGCAGTACTTC. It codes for CSASELARPYEQYF.

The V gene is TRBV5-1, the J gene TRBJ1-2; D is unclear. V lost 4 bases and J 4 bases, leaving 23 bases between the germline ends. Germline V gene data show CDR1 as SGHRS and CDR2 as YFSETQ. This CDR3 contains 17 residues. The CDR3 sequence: CASSPQRGGSVIYGYTF. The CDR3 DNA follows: TGCGCCAGCAGCCCCCAGCGGGGTGGCTCTGTGATCTATGGCTACACCTTC.

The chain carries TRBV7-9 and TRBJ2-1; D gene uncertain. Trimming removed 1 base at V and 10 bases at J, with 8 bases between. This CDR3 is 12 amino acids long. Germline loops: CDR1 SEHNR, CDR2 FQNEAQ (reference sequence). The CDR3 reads CASSLEAREQFF. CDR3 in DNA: TGTGCCAGCAGCTTAGAAGCCCGAGAGCAGTTCTTC.

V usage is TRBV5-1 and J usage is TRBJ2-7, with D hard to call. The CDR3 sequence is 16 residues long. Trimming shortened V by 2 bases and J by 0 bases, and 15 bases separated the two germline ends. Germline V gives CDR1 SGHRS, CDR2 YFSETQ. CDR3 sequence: CASSFSSVGLSYEQYF. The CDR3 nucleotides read TGCGCCAGCAGCTTTTCGTCAGTTGGGCTCTCCTACGAGCAGTACTTC.

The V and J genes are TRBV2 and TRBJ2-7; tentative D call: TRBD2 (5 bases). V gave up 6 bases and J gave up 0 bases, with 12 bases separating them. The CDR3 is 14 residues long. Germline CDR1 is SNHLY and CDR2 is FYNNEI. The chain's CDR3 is CASSIGLFSYEQYF. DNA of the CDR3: TGTGCCAGCAGCATAGGACTGTTCTCCTACGAGCAGTACTTC.

CDR3 coding DNA: TGTGCCAGCAGTTCCCAGGCTACAGGGGCCAACGTCCTGACTTTC. Amino acid sequence: CASSSQATGANVLTF. The gene calls are TRBV6-2 or TRBV6-3 and TRBJ2-6, with unresolved D. Per the germline V gene, CDR1 is MNHEY and CDR2 is SVGEGT. This CDR3 is built from 15 residues. Deletions cut 4 bases from V and 4 bases from J, with 11 bases between.

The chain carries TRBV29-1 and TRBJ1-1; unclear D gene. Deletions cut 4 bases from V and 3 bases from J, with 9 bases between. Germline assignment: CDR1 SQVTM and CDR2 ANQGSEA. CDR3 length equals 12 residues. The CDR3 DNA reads TGCAGCGTTGTCGAGAGATACACTGAAGCTTTCTTT. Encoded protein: CSVVERYTEAFF.

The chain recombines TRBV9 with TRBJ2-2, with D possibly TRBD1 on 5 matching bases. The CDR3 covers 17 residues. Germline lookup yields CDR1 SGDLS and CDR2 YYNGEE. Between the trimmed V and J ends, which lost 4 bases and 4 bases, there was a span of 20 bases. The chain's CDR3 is CASSPTPRTRITGELFF. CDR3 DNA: TGTGCCAGCAGCCCCACGCCCCGGACACGAATCACCGGGGAGCTGTTTTTT.

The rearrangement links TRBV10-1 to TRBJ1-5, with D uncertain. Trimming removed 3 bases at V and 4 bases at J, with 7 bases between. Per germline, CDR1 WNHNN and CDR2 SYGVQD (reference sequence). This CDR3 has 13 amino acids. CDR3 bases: TGCGCCAGCAGTGACACGGAGAATCAGCCCCAGCATTTT. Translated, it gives CASSDTENQPQHF.

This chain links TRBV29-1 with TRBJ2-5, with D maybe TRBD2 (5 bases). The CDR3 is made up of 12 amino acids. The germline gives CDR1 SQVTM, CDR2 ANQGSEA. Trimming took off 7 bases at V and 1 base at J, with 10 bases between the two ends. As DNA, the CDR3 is TGCAGCGCCGGGAACAGCCAAGAGACCCAGTACTTC. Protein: CSAGNSQETQYF.